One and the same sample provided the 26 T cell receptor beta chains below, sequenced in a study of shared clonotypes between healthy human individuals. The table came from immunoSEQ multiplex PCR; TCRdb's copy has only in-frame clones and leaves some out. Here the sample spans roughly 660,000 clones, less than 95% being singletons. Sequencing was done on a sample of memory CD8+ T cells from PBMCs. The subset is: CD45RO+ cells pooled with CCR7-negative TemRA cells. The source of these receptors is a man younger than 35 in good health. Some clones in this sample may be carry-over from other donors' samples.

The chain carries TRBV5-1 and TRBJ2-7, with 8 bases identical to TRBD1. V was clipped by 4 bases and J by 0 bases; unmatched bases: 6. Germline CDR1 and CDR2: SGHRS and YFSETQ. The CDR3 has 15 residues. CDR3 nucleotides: TGCGCCAGCAGCCCATGGGACAGGAGCTCCTACGAGCAGTACTTC. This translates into CASSPWDRSSYEQYF.

The CDR3: CASSQLEGQPQHF. In DNA, the CDR3 is TGTGCCAGCAGCCAACTCGAAGGCCAGCCCCAGCATTTT. This rearrangement joins TRBV4-2 to TRBJ1-5; D is undetermined. The CDR3 extends over 13 amino acids. CDR1 LGHNA and CDR2 YNFKEQ come from the germline V gene. V shed 2 bases and J shed 7 bases, with 9 bases lying between them.

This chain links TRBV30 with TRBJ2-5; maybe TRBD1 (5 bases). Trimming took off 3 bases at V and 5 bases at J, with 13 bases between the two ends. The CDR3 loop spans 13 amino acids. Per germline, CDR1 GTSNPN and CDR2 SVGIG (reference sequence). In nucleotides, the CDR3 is TGTGCCTGGAGGGTGGATTCAGGGGAGACCCAGTACTTC. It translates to CAWRVDSGETQYF.

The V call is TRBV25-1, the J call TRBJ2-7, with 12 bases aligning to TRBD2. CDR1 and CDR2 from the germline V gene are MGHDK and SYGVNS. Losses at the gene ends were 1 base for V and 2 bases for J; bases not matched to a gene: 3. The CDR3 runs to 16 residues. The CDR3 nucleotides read TGTGCCAGCAGTGAATTTAGGACTAGCGGGGCCTACGAGCAGTACTTC. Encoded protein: CASSEFRTSGAYEQYF.

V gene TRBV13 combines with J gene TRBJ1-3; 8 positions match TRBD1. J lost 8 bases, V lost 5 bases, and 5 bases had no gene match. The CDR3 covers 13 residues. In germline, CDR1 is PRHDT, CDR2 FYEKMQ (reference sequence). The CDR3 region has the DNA TGTGCCAGCAGCCCGACAGGGGTTTACACCATATATTTT. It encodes CASSPTGVYTIYF.

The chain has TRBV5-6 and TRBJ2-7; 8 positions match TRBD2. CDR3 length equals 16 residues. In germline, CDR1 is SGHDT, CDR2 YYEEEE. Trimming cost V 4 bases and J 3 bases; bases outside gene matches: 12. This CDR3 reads CASSRAWSGSVYEQYF. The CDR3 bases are TGTGCCAGCAGCCGGGCGTGGAGCGGGAGTGTCTACGAGCAGTACTTC.

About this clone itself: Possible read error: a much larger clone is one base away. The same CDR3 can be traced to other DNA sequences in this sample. CDR3 DNA sequence: TGTGCCAGCAGCGTAGGACCGGCCAATGAGCAGTTCTTC. Protein sequence: CASSVGPANEQFF. J is TRBJ2-1 and V is TRBV9; D unresolved. The CDR3 totals 13 residues. The V end was cut by 0 bases, the J end by 6 bases, with 7 bases between. From germline, CDR1 is SGDLS and CDR2 YYNGEE.

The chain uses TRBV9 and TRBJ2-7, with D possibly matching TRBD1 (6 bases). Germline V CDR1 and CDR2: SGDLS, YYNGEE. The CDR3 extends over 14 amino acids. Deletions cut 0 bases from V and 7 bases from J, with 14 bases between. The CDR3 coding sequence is TGTGCCAGCAGCGTAGATCCAGGGGAGAGGGAGCAGTACTTC. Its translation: CASSVDPGEREQYF. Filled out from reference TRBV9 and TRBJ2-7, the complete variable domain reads DSGVTQTPKHLITATGQRVTLRCSPRSGDLSVYWYQQSLDQGLQFLIQYYNGEERAKGNILERFSAQQFPDLHSELNLSSLELGDSALYFCASSVDPGEREQYFGPGTRLTVT.

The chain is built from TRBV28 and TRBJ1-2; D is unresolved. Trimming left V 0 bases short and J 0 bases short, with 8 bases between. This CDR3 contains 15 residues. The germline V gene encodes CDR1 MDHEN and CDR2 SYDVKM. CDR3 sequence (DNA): TGTGCCAGCAGTTTATGGCTCAGCCCTAACTATGGCTACACCTTC. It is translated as CASSLWLSPNYGYTF.

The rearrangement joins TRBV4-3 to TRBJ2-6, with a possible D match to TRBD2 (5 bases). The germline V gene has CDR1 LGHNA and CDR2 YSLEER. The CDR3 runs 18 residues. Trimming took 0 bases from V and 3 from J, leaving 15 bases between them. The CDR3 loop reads CASSQDRTWAGGANVLTF. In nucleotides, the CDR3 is TGCGCCAGCAGCCAAGATAGAACGTGGGCGGGTGGGGCCAACGTCCTGACTTTC.

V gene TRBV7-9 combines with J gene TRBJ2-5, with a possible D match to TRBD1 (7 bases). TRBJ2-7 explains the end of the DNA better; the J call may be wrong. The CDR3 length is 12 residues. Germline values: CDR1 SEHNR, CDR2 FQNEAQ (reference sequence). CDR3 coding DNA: TGTGCCAGCAGCCCAGGGGGGTACGAGCAGTACTTC. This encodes CASSPGGYEQYF.

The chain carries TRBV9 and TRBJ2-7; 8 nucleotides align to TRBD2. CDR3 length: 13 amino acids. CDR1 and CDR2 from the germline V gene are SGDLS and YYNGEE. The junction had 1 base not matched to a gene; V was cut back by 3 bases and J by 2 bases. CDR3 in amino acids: CASSEGLAYEQYF. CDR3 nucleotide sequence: TGTGCCAGCAGCGAGGGACTAGCCTACGAGCAGTACTTC.

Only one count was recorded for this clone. CDR3 sequence (DNA): TGTGCCAGCAGCCAAGGACTAGCGGGAGGAGAGACCCAGTACTTC. Translated: CASSQGLAGGETQYF. V usage is TRBV7-9 and J usage is TRBJ2-5; 14 nucleotides line up with TRBD2. Germline trimming cut 5 bases from V and 4 bases from J; bases unmatched to any gene: 3. The CDR3 has 15 residues. The germline CDR1 and CDR2 sequences are SEHNR and FQNEAQ (reference sequence).

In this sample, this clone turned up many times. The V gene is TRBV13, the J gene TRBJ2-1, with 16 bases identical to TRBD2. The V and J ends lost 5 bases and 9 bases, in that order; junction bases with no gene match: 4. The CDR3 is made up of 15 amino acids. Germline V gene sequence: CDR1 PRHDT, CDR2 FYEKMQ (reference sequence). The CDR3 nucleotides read TGTGCCAGCAGCGAGGGACTAGCGGGAGGGTTTGAGCAGTTCTTC. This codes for CASSEGLAGGFEQFF.

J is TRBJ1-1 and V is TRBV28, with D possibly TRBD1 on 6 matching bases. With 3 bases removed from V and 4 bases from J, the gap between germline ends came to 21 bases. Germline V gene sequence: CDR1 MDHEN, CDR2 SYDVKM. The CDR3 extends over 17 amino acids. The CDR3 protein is CASSFYDWDTRGTEAFF. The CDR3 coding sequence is TGTGCCAGCAGTTTCTACGACTGGGACACCCGGGGCACTGAAGCTTTCTTT.

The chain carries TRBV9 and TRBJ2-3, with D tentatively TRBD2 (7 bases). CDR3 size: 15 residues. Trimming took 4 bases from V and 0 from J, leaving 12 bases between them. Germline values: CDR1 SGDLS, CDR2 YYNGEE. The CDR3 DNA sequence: TGTGCCAGCAGCCTAGGGGGGGGAAGCACAGATACGCAGTATTTT. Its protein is CASSLGGGSTDTQYF.

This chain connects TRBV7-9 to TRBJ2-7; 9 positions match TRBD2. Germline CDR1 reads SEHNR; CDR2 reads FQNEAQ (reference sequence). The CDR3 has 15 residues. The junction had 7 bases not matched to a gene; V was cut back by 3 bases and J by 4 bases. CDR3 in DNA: TGTGCCAGCAGCTTCGGCCTAGCGGGAACTTACGAGCAGTACTTC. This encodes CASSFGLAGTYEQYF.

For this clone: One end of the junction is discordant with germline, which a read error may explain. The CDR3 sequence is CATSLGQRSYEQYF. As DNA, the CDR3 is TGTGCCACCAGTTTGGGACAGCGTTCCTACGAGCAGTACTTC. This chain joins TRBV6-5 and TRBJ2-7; 7 bases agree with TRBD1. This CDR3 has 14 residues. Germline values: CDR1 MNHEY, CDR2 SVGAGI.

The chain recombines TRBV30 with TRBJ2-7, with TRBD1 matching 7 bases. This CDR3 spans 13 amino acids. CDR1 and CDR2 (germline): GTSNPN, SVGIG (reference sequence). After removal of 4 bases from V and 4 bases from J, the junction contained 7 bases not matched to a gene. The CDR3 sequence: CAWTAGGFYEQYF. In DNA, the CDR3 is TGTGCCTGGACGGCAGGGGGTTTTTACGAGCAGTACTTC.

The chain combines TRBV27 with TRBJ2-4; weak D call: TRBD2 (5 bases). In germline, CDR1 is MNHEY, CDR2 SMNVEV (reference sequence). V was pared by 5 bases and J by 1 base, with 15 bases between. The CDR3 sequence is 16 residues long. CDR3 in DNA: TGTGCCAGCAGTCCCTACCGGACTTGGGCCAAAAACATTCAGTACTTC. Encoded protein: CASSPYRTWAKNIQYF.

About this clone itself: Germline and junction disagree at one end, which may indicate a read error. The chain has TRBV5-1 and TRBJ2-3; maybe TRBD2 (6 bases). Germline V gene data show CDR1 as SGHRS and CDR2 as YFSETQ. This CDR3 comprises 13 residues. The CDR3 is CASRLDYTDTQYF. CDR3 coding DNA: TGCGCCAGCAGGTTGGACTACACAGATACGCAGTATTTT. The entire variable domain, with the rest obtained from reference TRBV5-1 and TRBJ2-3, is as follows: KAGVTQTPRYLIKTRGQQVTLSCSPISGHRSVSWYQQTPGQGLQFLFEYFSETQRNKGNFPGRFSGRQFSNSRSEMNVSTLELGDSALYLCASRLDYTDTQYFGPGTRLTVL.

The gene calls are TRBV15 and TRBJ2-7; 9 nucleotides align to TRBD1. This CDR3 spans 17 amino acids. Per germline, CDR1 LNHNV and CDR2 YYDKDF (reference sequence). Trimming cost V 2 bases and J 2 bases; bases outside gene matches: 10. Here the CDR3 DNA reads TGTGCCACCAGCAGACCCGATCCGGGACAGGGTGCCTACGAGCAGTACTTC. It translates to CATSRPDPGQGAYEQYF.

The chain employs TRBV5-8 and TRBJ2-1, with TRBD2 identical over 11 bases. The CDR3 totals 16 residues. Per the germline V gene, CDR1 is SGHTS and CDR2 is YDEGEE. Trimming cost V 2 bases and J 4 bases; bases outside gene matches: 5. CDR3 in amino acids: CASSLQGLAGYNEQFF. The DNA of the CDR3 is TGTGCCAGCAGCTTACAAGGACTAGCGGGTTACAATGAGCAGTTCTTC.

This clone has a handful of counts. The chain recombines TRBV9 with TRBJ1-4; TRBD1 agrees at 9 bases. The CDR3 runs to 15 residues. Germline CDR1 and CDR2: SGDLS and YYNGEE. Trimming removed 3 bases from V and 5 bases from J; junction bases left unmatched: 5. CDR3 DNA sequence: TGTGCCAGCAGCGCCACCGGGACAGGGAATGAAAAACTGTTTTTT. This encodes CASSATGTGNEKLFF. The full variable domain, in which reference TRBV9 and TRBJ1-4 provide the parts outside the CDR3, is DSGVTQTPKHLITATGQRVTLRCSPRSGDLSVYWYQQSLDQGLQFLIQYYNGEERAKGNILERFSAQQFPDLHSELNLSSLELGDSALYFCASSATGTGNEKLFFGSGTQLSVL.

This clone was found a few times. CDR3 nucleotide sequence: TGTGCCAGCAGCCAAGAAGAGCGGACTAGCCACGAGCAGTACTTC. It codes for CASSQEERTSHEQYF. The V and J genes are TRBV4-2 and TRBJ2-7; 8 bases align to TRBD2. Germline V gene lookup returns CDR1 LGHNA and CDR2 YNFKEQ. There are 15 residues in the CDR3. The V and J ends lost 0 bases and 5 bases, in that order; junction bases with no gene match: 6.

The CDR3 sequence: CASSLIGNEQFF. The CDR3 nucleotides read TGTGCCAGCAGCTTAATTGGCAATGAGCAGTTCTTC. The chain is built from TRBV13 and TRBJ2-1; no clear D gene. Trimming left V 2 bases short and J 6 bases short, with 5 bases between. Germline lookup yields CDR1 PRHDT and CDR2 FYEKMQ (reference sequence). CDR3 size: 12 residues.